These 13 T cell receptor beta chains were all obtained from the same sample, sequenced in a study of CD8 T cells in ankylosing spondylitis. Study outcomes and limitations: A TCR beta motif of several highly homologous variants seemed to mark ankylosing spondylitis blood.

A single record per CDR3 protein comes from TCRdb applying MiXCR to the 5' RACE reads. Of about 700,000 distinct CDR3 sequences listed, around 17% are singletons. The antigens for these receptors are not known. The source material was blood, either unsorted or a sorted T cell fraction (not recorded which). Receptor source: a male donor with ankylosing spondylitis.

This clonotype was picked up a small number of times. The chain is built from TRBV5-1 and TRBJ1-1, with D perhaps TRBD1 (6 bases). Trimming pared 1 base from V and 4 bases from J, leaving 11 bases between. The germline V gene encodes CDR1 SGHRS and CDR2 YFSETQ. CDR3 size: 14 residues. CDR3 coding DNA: TGCGCCAGCAGCTTGTCAGGGGTGGTCACTGAAGCTTTCTTT. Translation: CASSLSGVVTEAFF.

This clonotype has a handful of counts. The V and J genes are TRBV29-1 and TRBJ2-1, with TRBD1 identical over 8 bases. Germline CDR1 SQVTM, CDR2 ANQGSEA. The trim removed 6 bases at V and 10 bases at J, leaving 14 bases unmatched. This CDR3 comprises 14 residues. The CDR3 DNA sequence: TGCAGCGTAGACAGGGGAATGGTGGTGAACGAGCAGTTCTTC. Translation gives CSVDRGMVVNEQFF.

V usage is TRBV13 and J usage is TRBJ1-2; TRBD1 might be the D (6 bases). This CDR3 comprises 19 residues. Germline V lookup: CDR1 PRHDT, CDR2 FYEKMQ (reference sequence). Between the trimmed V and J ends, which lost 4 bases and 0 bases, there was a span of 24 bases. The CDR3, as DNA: TGTGCCAGCAGCTCCGAAGGTCTGGGGGCGGTATTAACTAACTATGGCTACACCTTC. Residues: CASSSEGLGAVLTNYGYTF.

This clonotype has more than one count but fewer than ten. CDR3 region: CASSLALGQSRYEQYF. Written as DNA, the CDR3 is TGTGCCAGCAGTCTAGCCCTTGGACAGAGCAGATACGAGCAGTACTTC. This chain connects TRBV3-1 to TRBJ2-7; the D gene is possibly TRBD1 (6 bases). CDR1 LGHDT and CDR2 YNNKEL come from the germline V gene (reference sequence). V was pared by 6 bases and J by 4 bases, with 22 bases between. This CDR3 region has 16 residues.

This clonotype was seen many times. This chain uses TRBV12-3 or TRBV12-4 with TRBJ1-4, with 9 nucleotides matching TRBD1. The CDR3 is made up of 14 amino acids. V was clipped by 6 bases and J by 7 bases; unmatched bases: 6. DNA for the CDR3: TGTGCCAGCAGGAAAGACAGGGGGAGTGAAAAACTGTTTTTT. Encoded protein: CASRKDRGSEKLFF.

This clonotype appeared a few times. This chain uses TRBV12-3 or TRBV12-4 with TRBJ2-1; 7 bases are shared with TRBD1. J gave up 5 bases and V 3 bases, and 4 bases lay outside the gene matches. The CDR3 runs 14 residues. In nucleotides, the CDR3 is TGTGCCAGCAGTTTCCCTCAGGGGGACAATGAGCAGTTCTTC. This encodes CASSFPQGDNEQFF.

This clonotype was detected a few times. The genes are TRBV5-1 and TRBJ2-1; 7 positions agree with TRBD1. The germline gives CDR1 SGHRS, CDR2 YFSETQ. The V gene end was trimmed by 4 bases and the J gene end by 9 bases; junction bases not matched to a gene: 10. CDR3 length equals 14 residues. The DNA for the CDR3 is TGCGCCAGCAGCCCAAGACAGGGAGAGCCTGAGCAGTTCTTC. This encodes CASSPRQGEPEQFF.

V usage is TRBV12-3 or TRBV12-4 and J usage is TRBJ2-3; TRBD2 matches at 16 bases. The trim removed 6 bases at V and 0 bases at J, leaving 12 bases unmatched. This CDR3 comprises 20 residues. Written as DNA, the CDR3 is TGTGCCAGCAGCACCCGAGCCGGGACTAGCGGGAGGGCGAGCACAGATACGCAGTATTTT. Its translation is CASSTRAGTSGRASTDTQYF.

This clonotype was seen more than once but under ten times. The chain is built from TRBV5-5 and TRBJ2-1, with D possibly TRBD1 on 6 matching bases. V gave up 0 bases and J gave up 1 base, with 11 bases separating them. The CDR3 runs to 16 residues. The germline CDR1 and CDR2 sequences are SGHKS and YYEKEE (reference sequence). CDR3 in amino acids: CASSLAIGQSYNEQFF. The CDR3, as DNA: TGTGCCAGCAGCTTGGCAATCGGACAGTCCTACAATGAGCAGTTCTTC.

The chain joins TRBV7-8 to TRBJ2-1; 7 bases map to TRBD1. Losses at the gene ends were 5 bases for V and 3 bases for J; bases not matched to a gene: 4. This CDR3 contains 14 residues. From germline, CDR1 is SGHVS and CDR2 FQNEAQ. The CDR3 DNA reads TGTGCCAGCAGCGCGAGACAGGGCTACAATGAGCAGTTCTTC. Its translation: CASSARQGYNEQFF. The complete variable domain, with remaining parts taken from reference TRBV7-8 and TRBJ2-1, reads GAGVSQSPRYKVAKRGQDVALRCDPISGHVSLFWYQQALGQGPEFLTYFQNEAQLDKSGLPSDRFFAERPEGSVSTLKIQRTQQEDSAVYLCASSARQGYNEQFFGPGTRLTVL.

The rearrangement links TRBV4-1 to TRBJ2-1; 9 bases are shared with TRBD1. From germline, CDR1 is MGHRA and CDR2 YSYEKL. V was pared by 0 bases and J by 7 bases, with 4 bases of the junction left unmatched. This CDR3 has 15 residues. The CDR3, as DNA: TGCGCCAGCAGCCAAGAACAGGGGGCAGGGAATGAGCAGTTCTTC. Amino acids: CASSQEQGAGNEQFF.

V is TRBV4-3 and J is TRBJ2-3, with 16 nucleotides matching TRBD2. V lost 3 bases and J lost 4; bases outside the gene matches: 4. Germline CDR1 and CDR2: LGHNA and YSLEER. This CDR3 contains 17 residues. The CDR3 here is CASSQGLAGGDADTQYF. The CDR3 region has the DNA TGCGCCAGCAGCCAGGGACTAGCGGGAGGGGACGCAGATACGCAGTATTTT.

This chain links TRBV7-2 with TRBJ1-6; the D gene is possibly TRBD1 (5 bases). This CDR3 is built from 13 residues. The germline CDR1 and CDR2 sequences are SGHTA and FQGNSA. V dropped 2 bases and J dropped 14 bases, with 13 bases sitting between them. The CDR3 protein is CASSLTRGDALHF. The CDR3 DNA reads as TGTGCCAGCAGCTTAACGCGGGGGGACGCCCTCCACTTT. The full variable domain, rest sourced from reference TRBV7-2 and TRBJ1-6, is GAGVSQSPSNKVTEKGKDVELRCDPISGHTALYWYRQSLGQGLEFLIYFQGNSAPDKSGLPSDRFSAERTGGSVSTLTIQRTQQEDSAVYLCASSLTRGDALHFGNGTRLTVT.